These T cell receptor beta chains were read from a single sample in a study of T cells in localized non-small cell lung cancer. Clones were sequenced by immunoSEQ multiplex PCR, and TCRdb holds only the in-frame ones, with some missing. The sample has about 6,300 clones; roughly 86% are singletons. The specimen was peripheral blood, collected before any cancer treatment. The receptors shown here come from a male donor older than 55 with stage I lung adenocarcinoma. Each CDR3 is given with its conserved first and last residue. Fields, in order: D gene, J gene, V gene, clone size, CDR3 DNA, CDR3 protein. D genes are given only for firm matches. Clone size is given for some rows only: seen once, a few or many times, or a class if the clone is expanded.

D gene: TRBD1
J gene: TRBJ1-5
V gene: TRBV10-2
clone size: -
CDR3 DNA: TGCGCCAGCAGTGATTCAGGGGGGACCATTTTGGGCAATCAGCCCCAGCATTTT
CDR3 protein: CASSDSGGTILGNQPQHF

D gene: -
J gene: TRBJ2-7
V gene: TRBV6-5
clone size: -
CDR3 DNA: TGTGCCAGCAGTTACTGGGGGGCGGGAGAGGCCTACGAGCAGTACTTC
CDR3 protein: CASSYWGAGEAYEQYF

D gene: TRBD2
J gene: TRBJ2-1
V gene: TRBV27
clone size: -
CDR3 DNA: TGTGCCAGCAGTTTGCAATTTAGCGGGAGGGCCGTAGATGAGCAGTTCTTC
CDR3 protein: CASSLQFSGRAVDEQFF

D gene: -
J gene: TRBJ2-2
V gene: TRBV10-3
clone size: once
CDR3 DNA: TGTGCCATCGCCGATACCCAGGGGAAGGTAACCGGGGAGCTGTTTTTT
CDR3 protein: CAIADTQGKVTGELFF

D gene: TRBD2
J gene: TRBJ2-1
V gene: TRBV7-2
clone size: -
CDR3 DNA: TGTGCCAGCAGCTTAGTTTCGGGACTAGCGGGAAGGGGGAATGAGCAGTTCTTC
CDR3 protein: CASSLVSGLAGRGNEQFF

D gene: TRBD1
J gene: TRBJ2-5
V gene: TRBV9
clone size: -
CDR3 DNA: TGTGCCAGCAGCGGTCACGGGACAGGGGTCGAAGAGACCCAGTACTTC
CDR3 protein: CASSGHGTGVEETQYF

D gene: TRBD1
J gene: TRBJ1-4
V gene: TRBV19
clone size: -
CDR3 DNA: TGTGCCAGTAATGAAGGGGGCGCCGTTGAAAAACTGTTTTTT
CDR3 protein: CASNEGGAVEKLFF

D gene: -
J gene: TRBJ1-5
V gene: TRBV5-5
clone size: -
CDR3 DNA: TGTGCCAGCAGCTTGGTAACAGGTAGCAATCAGCCCCAGCATTTT
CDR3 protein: CASSLVTGSNQPQHF

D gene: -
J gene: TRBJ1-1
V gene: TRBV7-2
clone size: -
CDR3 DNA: TGTGCCAGCAGCTTATTGTGGGGCTCTGAAGCTTTCTTT
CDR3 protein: CASSLLWGSEAFF

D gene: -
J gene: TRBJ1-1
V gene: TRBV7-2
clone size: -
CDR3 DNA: TGTGCCAGCAGCTTAGGTCAAGCAGGGAACACTGAAGCTTTCTTT
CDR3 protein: CASSLGQAGNTEAFF

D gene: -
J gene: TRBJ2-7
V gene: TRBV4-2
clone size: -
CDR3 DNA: TGTGCCAGCAGCCAGAAAGGGGGGGAGGGCGCCGAGCAGTACTTC
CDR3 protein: CASSQKGGEGAEQYF

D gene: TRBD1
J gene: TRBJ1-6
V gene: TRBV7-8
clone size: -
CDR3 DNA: TGTGCCAGCAGCTCGGACAGGGGGCTCTATAATTCACCCCTCCACTTT
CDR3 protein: CASSSDRGLYNSPLHF

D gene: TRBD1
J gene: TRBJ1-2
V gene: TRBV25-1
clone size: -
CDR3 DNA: TGTGCCAGCAGTGAGGGAGGGGACAGTGCTAACTATGGCTACACCTTC
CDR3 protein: CASSEGGDSANYGYTF

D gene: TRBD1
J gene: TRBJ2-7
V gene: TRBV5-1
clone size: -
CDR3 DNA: TGCGCCAGCAGCTTGGCCCCGACAGGGTACGAGCAGTACTTC
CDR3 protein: CASSLAPTGYEQYF

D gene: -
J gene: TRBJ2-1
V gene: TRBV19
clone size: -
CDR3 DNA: TGTGCCAGTAGTATTGGGACGGCGTACAATGAGCAGTTCTTC
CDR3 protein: CASSIGTAYNEQFF

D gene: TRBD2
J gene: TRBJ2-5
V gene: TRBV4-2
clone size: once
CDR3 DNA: TGTGCCAGCAGCCAGGCCGGGTATCGCGGGGGGCCCCCCAAAGAGACCCAGTACTTC
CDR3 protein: CASSQAGYRGGPPKETQYF

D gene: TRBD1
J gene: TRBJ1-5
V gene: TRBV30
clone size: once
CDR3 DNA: TGTGCCTGGGCAGACAGGGGGCAAGAGCCCCAGCATTTT
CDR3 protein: CAWADRGQEPQHF

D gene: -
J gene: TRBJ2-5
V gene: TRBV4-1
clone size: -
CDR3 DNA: TGCGCCAGCAGCCAAGAGGGAGAATGGGGAGAGACCCAGTACTTC
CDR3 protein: CASSQEGEWGETQYF

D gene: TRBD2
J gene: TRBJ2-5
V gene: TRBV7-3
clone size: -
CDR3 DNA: TGTGCCAGCAGGTCTAGCGGGGGGCCTACGAACTTC
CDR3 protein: CASRSSGGPTNF

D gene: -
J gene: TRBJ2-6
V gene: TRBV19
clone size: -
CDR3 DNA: TGTGCCAGTAGTATACAGGGAGCCGGGGCCAACGTCCTGACTTTC
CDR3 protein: CASSIQGAGANVLTF

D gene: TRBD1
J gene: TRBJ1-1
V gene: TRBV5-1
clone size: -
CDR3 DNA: TGCGCCAGCAGCCCATCCGGGACAGGGAACACTGAAGCTTTCTTT
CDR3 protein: CASSPSGTGNTEAFF

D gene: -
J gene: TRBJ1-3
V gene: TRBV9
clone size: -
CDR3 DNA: TGTGCCAGCAGCGTAGAGGTTGGAAACACCATATATTTT
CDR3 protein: CASSVEVGNTIYF

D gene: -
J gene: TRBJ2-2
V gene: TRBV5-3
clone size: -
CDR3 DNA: TGTGCCCCAACTCGCGCCCCGCGGACCGGGGAGCTGTTTTTT
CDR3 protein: CAPTRAPRTGELFF

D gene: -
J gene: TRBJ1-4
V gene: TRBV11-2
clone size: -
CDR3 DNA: TGTGCCAGCAGCTTTAGTGACAGACAGGCAAAACTGTTTTTT
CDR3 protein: CASSFSDRQAKLFF

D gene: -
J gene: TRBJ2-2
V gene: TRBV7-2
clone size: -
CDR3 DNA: TGTGCCAGCAGCTCGGCAGGGATCCGGGAGCTGTTTTTT
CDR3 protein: CASSSAGIRELFF

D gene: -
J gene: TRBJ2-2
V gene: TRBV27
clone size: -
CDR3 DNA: TGTGCCAGCAGTTTCGGACTACCCACCGGGGAGCTGTTTTTT
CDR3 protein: CASSFGLPTGELFF

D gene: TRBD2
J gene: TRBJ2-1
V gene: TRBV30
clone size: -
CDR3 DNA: TGTGCCTCCGAGGGGGCTAGCGGGAGGGGGTATAGCAATGAGCAGTTCTTC
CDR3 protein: CASEGASGRGYSNEQFF

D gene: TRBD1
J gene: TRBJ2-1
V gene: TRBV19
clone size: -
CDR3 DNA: TGTGCCAGTAGCACTACCGGGACAGGGGTAGGAGAGCAGTTCTTC
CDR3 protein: CASSTTGTGVGEQFF

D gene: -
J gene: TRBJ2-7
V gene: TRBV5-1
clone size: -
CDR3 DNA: TGCGCCAGCAGCCGTACGGACGGATCCTACGAGCAGTACTTC
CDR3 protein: CASSRTDGSYEQYF

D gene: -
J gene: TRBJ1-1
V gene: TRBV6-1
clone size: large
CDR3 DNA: TGTGCCAGCAGATGGACAGAACACACTGAAGCTTTCTTT
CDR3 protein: CASRWTEHTEAFF

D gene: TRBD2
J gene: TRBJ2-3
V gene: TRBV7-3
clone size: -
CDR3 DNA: TGTGCCAGCAGCCCAATGACTAGCGGGGGGGCCATCACAACAGATACGCAGTATTTT
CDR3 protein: CASSPMTSGGAITTDTQYF

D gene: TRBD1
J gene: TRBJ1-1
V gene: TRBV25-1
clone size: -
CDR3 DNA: TGTGCCAGCAGTGAGCCGGGACAGGGTACAAAAGCTTTCTTT
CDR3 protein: CASSEPGQGTKAFF

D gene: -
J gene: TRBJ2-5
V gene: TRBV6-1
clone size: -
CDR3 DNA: TGTGCCAGCAGAGACATAGAGACCCAGTACTTC
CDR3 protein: CASRDIETQYF

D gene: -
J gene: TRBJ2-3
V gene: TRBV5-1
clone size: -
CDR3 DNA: TGCGCCAGCAGCTTGGATGGAGGGGATACGCAGTATTTT
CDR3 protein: CASSLDGGDTQYF

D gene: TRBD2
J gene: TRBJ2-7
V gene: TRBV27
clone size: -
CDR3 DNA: TGTGCCAGCAGTTTATTGGGGGGGTCCTACGAGCAGTACTTC
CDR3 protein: CASSLLGGSYEQYF

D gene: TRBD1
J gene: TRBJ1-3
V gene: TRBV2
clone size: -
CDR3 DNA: TGTGCCAGCAATTCAAGACAGGGTTCTGGAAACACCATATATTTT
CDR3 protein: CASNSRQGSGNTIYF

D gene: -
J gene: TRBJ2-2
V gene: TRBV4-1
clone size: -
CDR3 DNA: TGCGCCAGCAGCCAACCCGTTTGGGGGGAGAACACCGGGGAGCTGTTTTTT
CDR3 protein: CASSQPVWGENTGELFF

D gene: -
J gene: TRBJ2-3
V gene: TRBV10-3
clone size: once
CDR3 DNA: TGTGCCATCAGCGTGTCCAGTGGGACCCGTTTCGGGGTGACGCAGTATTTT
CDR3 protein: CAISVSSGTRFGVTQYF

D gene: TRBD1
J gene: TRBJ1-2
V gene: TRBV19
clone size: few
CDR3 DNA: TGTGCCAGCCAGACAGGGGTCAACTATGGCTACACCTTC
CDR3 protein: CASQTGVNYGYTF

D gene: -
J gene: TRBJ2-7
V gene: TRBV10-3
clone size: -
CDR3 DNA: TGTGCCATCAGTGACATCTACGGGGACTCCTACGAGCAGTACTTC
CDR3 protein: CAISDIYGDSYEQYF

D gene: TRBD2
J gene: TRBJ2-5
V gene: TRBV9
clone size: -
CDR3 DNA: TGTGCCAGCAGCGTGGCGGGAGGAACCCAAGAGACCCAGTACTTC
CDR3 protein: CASSVAGGTQETQYF

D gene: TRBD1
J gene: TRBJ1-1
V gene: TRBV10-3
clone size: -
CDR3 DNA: TGTGCCACAGGGGTGGGACAGGGAAACACTGAAGCTTTCTTT
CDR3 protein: CATGVGQGNTEAFF

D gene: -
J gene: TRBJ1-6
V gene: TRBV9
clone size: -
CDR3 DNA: TGTGCCAGCAGCCCGGGAAACAGGGCGGGAAGATCACCCCTCCACTTT
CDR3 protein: CASSPGNRAGRSPLHF

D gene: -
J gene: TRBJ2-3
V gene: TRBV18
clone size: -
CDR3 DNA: TGTGCCAGCTCACCACCCAGCACAGATACGCAGTATTTT
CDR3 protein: CASSPPSTDTQYF

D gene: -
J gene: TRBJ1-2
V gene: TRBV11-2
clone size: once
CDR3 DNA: TGTGCCAGCAGCTCACCGTCCCTCTATGGCTACACCTTC
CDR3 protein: CASSSPSLYGYTF

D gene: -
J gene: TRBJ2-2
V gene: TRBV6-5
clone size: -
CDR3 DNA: TGTGCCAGCGGTGGAAGGGGGGGGAACGGGGAGCTGTTTTTT
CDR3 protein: CASGGRGGNGELFF

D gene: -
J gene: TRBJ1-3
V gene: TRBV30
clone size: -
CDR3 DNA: TGTGCCTGGAGTGTATGGAGCTCTGGAAACACCATATATTTT
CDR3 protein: CAWSVWSSGNTIYF

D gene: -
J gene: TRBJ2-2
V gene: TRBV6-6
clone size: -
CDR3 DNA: TGTGCCAGCAGGTATAGGAGCGACACCGGGGAGCTGTTTTTT
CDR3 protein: CASRYRSDTGELFF

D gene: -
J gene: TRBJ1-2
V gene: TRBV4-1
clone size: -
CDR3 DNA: TGCGCCAGCAGCCAAGAGGCCAGGGAGGGCTATGGCTACACCTTC
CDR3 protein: CASSQEAREGYGYTF

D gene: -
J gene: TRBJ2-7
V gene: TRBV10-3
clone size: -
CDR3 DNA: TGTGCCATCAGTGAGCGGAGGTCCGGCTACGAGCAGTACTTC
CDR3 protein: CAISERRSGYEQYF

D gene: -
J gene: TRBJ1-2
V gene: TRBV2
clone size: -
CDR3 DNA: TGTGCCTGCCTTCGAGGTCTTAATGGCTACACCTTC
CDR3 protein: CACLRGLNGYTF

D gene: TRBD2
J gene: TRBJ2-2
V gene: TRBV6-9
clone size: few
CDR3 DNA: TGTGCCAGCAGGCCTAGCGGGAGTTACGGGGAGCTGTTTTTT
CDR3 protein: CASRPSGSYGELFF

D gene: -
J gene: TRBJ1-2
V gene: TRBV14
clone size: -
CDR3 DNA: TGTGCCAGCAGCCAAGAAGGTCTGGCTGGCTACACCTTC
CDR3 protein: CASSQEGLAGYTF

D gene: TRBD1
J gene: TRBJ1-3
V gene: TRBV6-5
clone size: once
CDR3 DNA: TGTGCCAGCAGTCAGACAGGGGGCGGAAGCACCATATATTTT
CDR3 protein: CASSQTGGGSTIYF

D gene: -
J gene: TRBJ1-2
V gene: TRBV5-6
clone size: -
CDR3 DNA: TGTGCCAGCAGCTTGAGGGATGGCTACACCTTC
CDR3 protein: CASSLRDGYTF

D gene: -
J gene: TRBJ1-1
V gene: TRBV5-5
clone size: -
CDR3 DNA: TGTGCCAGCAGGGGGCCGGTCCCTGAAGCTTTCTTT
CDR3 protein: CASRGPVPEAFF

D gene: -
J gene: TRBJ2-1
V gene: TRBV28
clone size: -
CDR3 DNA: TGTGCCAGCAGTTTTGTCGGGAGCAAGTTCTTC
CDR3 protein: CASSFVGSKFF